The clone carrying this T cell receptor (beta chain) was observed once. Original data processing: Nucleated cell counts were estimated from reference gene primer amplification. The protocol was immunoSEQ multiplex PCR, while the TCRdb copy is restricted to in-frame clones and leaves out a portion. V, J and clone size reflect that table, while D and trimming were determined from the DNA. Of tens of thousands of clones listed, 60% to 85% are singletons. This entry is derived from a study of blood T cell repertoires in COVID-19. Study information: Nucleic acid was either cDNA or gDNA, and it came from T cells, B-cell-depleted T cells, or PBMCs.

Germline V gene data show CDR1 as LNHDA and CDR2 as SQIVND (reference sequence). The CDR3 spans 14 residues. Trimming pared 6 bases from V and 5 bases from J, leaving 16 bases between. The rearrangement links TRBV19 to TRBJ1-1; a possible D gene is TRBD1 (6 bases). The receptor comes from a human donor in a cohort sampled during active COVID-19. The sample taken for sequencing was peripheral blood. The CDR3 sequence is CASRYRAPGTEAFF. As DNA, the CDR3 is TGTGCCAGTAGATACAGGGCCCCGGGGACTGAAGCTTTCTTT. Drawing the rest from reference TRBV19 and TRBJ1-1, the complete variable domain is DGGITQSPKYLFRKEGQNVTLSCEQNLNHDAMYWYRQDPGQGLRLIYYSQIVNDFQKGDIAEGYSVSREKKESFPLTVTSAQKNPTAFYLCASRYRAPGTEAFFGQGTRLTVV.